These 21 T cell receptor beta chains were all obtained from the same sample, sequenced in a study of OX40 agonist ivuxolimab in advanced cancers. TCRdb's table, derived via immunoSEQ multiplex PCR, lists solely in-frame clones and lacks some. The data contain some 110,000 clones, just under 95% of them seen just once; the ten biggest clones take up roughly 0.15%. The sample consisted of CD4+ or CD8+ T cells sorted from blood, taken in a trial of the OX40 agonist ivuxolimab. These receptors all come from an adult with an advanced solid tumor such as melanoma, head and neck, liver or kidney cancer.

The gene calls are TRBV18 and TRBJ2-3, with TRBD2 identical over 7 bases. This CDR3 comprises 17 residues. CDR1 is KGHSH and CDR2 is LQKENI in the germline V gene. V was clipped by 6 bases and J by 6 bases; unmatched bases: 18. The CDR3, as DNA: TGTGCCAGCTCGCCCCTTCCCGGCGGGGGACGGGGTGATACGCAGTATTTT. The encoded protein is CASSPLPGGGRGDTQYF.

V usage is TRBV28 and J usage is TRBJ1-1; no clear D. Trimming took 2 bases from V and 3 from J, leaving 13 bases between them. The length of the CDR3 is 15 residues. Looked up from germline, CDR1 is MDHEN and CDR2 is SYDVKM. This CDR3 is CASSLSREWDTEAFF. The DNA for the CDR3 is TGTGCCAGCAGTTTAAGTAGGGAGTGGGACACTGAAGCTTTCTTT.

V is TRBV7-9 and J is TRBJ2-7, with D maybe TRBD2 (5 bases). Trimming took off 6 bases at V and 3 bases at J, with 15 bases between the two ends. This CDR3 has 14 residues. Germline V gives CDR1 SEHNR, CDR2 FQNEAQ (reference sequence). CDR3 coding DNA: TGTGCCAGCAGGGCGCAGAATGACTACTACGAGCAGTACTTC. It translates to CASRAQNDYYEQYF.

This clone was found once. This chain uses TRBV6-5 with TRBJ2-7; 10 bases match TRBD1. In germline, CDR1 is MNHEY, CDR2 SVGAGI. This CDR3 has 15 amino acids. J gave up 5 bases and V 3 bases, and 7 bases lay outside the gene matches. DNA of the CDR3: TGTGCCAGCAGTTATTGGGACAGGGGAATGCACGAGCAGTACTTC. This gives the protein CASSYWDRGMHEQYF.

The rearrangement uses TRBV6-1 and TRBJ1-3; D might be TRBD1 (5 bases). Trimming removed 8 bases from V and 1 base from J, with 12 bases in between. The CDR3 is 14 residues long. Germline loops: CDR1 MNHNS, CDR2 SASEGT. Here the CDR3 reads CASARGGSGNTIYF. The CDR3 DNA sequence: TGTGCCAGCGCCCGGGGGGGATCTGGAAACACCATATATTTT.

The chain carries TRBV11-3 and TRBJ2-1, with 8 bases fitting TRBD1. Trimming cost V 6 bases and J 9 bases; bases outside gene matches: 7. The CDR3 sequence is 13 residues long. Germline V lookup: CDR1 SGHNT, CDR2 YENEEA. The CDR3 DNA is TGTGCCAGCAGTCAAACAGGGGGGCGTGAGCAGTTCTTC. It codes for CASSQTGGREQFF.

The rearrangement joins TRBV28 to TRBJ1-4; perhaps TRBD1 as D (6 bases). The germline V gene encodes CDR1 MDHEN and CDR2 SYDVKM. The CDR3 totals 13 residues. The ends were cut back, 7 bases at V and 8 bases at J, with 14 bases in the middle. The CDR3: CASTMRGREKLFF. CDR3 coding DNA: TGTGCCAGCACTATGAGGGGGAGAGAAAAACTGTTTTTT.

The chain joins TRBV2 to TRBJ1-5; a weak D match, TRBD1 (5 bases). Trimming left V 6 bases short and J 7 bases short, with 13 bases between. This CDR3 region has 13 residues. Germline V gene sequence: CDR1 SNHLY, CDR2 FYNNEI. The CDR3: CASREGSGQPQHF. The DNA for the CDR3 is TGTGCCAGCAGAGAGGGGAGCGGGCAGCCCCAGCATTTT.

This clone was counted once. V is TRBV5-1 and J is TRBJ1-1; D is undetermined. This CDR3 contains 16 residues. Germline V gene lookup returns CDR1 SGHRS and CDR2 YFSETQ. Trimming shortened V by 1 base and J by 1 base, and 14 bases separated the two germline ends. CDR3 loop: CASSLQPIASNTEAFF. The CDR3 nucleotides read TGCGCCAGCAGCTTGCAACCCATCGCCTCGAACACTGAAGCTTTCTTT.

J is TRBJ2-3 and V is TRBV21-1; the listed D gene, TRBD2, was not tested against the DNA. TRBV21-1 is classified as a pseudogene. The CDR3 extends over 19 amino acids. CDR3 nucleotide sequence: TGTGCCAGCAGCAAATGTTGCCTAGCGGCCACCAAAAACGCGGATACGCAGTATTTT. This sequence encodes CASSKCCLAATKNADTQYF.

V is TRBV6-4 and J is TRBJ1-4; unclear D gene. Trimming took 8 bases from V and 8 from J, leaving 6 bases between them. CDR3 length: 10 residues. Germline V gene lookup returns CDR1 MRHNA and CDR2 SNTAGT. The CDR3 bases are TGTGCCAGCGTCGCAGAAAAACTGTTTTTT. Protein product: CASVAEKLFF.

In its sample, this clone was seen once. The V gene is TRBV4-1, the J gene TRBJ1-4; unclear D gene. In germline, CDR1 is MGHRA, CDR2 YSYEKL. This CDR3 has 16 residues. Trimming stripped 2 bases from V and 4 bases from J, with 14 bases between. The CDR3, as DNA: TGCGCCAGCAGCCAACTTGGAGACACCGATAATGAAAAACTGTTTTTT. Encoded protein: CASSQLGDTDNEKLFF.

V is TRBV6-5 and J is TRBJ1-1; unclear D gene. CDR1 and CDR2 from the germline V gene are MNHEY and SVGAGI. The V and J ends lost 6 bases and 1 base respectively, with 6 bases between them. The CDR3 totals 12 residues. The CDR3 loop is CASRLSNTEAFF. In DNA form, the CDR3 reads TGTGCCAGCAGACTATCGAACACTGAAGCTTTCTTT.

This clone was recorded only once. V and J are TRBV9 and TRBJ2-6; D gene unclear. With 2 bases removed from V and 0 bases from J, the gap between germline ends came to 12 bases. The CDR3 loop spans 17 amino acids. Germline assignment: CDR1 SGDLS and CDR2 YYNGEE. CDR3 DNA: TGTGCCAGCAGCGTTTCACCGACGCGCTCTGGGGCCAACGTCCTGACTTTC. Protein sequence: CASSVSPTRSGANVLTF.

CDR3 region: CASSPNGGVETQYF. In nucleotides, the CDR3 is TGTGCCAGCAGCCCTAACGGGGGGGTAGAGACCCAGTACTTC. The chain has TRBV11-3 and TRBJ2-5; 8 bases are a match to TRBD2. CDR1 and CDR2 from the germline V gene are SGHNT and YENEEA. The J segment lost 4 bases and the V segment lost 5 bases, leaving 6 bases of the junction unmatched. This CDR3 region has 14 residues. Full variable domain (remainder filled in from reference TRBV11-3 and TRBJ2-5): EAGVVQSPRYKIIEKKQPVAFWCNPISGHNTLYWYLQNLGQGPELLIRYENEEAVDDSQLPKDRFSAERLKGVDSTLKIQPAELGDSAVYLCASSPNGGVETQYFGPGTRLLVL.

The count of this clone is one. This chain connects TRBV6-1 to TRBJ2-3; D gene uncertain. V lost 2 bases to trimming and J lost 5 bases, with 11 bases between them. The germline gives CDR1 MNHNS, CDR2 SASEGT. The CDR3 is 14 residues long. The CDR3 spells CASSESGFRDTQYF. The CDR3 region has the DNA TGTGCCAGCAGTGAATCCGGGTTTAGAGATACGCAGTATTTT.

This rearrangement joins TRBV27 to TRBJ2-1; TRBD2 agrees at 12 bases. Germline loops: CDR1 MNHEY, CDR2 SMNVEV (reference sequence). V trimming: 6 bases; J trimming: 6 bases; junction bases outside the gene matches: 9. CDR3 size: 16 residues. This CDR3 is CASSPTGLAGFNEQFF. The CDR3 DNA is TGTGCCAGCAGCCCCACCGGACTAGCGGGATTCAATGAGCAGTTCTTC.

This chain connects TRBV18 to TRBJ1-4; no clear D gene. Trimming stripped 2 bases from V and 4 bases from J, with 8 bases between. This CDR3 has 14 residues. In germline, CDR1 is KGHSH, CDR2 LQKENI. The CDR3, as DNA: TGTGCCAGCTCACCATCTAGGGTTAATGAAAAACTGTTTTTT. Translation gives CASSPSRVNEKLFF.

V and J are TRBV19 and TRBJ2-7; D call uncertain. Per the germline V gene, CDR1 is LNHDA and CDR2 is SQIVND (reference sequence). CDR3 length: 13 amino acids. Between the trimmed V and J ends, which lost 4 bases and 6 bases, there was a span of 13 bases. The CDR3 coding sequence is TGTGCCAGTAGTACGCGCTCCTCGGGCGAGCAGTACTTC. It translates to CASSTRSSGEQYF.

The rearrangement uses TRBV28 and TRBJ2-7; 8 bases align to TRBD1. Trimming removed 6 bases from V and 1 base from J; junction bases left unmatched: 8. Germline-derived CDR1 and CDR2 are MDHEN and SYDVKM. The CDR3 totals 15 residues. CDR3 DNA: TGTGCCAGCAGAACTCAGGGGGCGTCTTCCTACGAGCAGTACTTC. As protein: CASRTQGASSYEQYF.

The chain recombines TRBV28 with TRBJ1-1, with TRBD1 as a possible D gene (5 bases). Germline CDR1 reads MDHEN; CDR2 reads SYDVKM. V lost 6 bases and J 8 bases, leaving 19 bases between the germline ends. The CDR3 runs 14 residues. CDR3 loop: CASSSGGGVVEAFF. In DNA, the CDR3 is TGTGCCAGCAGCTCCGGGGGGGGAGTGGTCGAAGCTTTCTTT. Combining the CDR3 with reference TRBV28 and TRBJ1-1 gives the whole variable domain DVKVTQSSRYLVKRTGEKVFLECVQDMDHENMFWYRQDPGLGLRLIYFSYDVKMKEKGDIPEGYSVSREKKERFSLILESASTNQTSMYLCASSSGGGVVEAFFGQGTRLTVV.